One sample yielded the 5 T cell receptor beta chains listed below, sequenced in a study of cytomegalovirus exposure and HLA in healthy donors. PCR amplification relied on 60 Vbeta primers (plus 13 Jbeta primers). Clones were sequenced by immunoSEQ multiplex PCR, and TCRdb holds only the in-frame ones, with some missing. The table records about 130,000 clones, around 80% of them present only once. The sample was PBMCs. These receptors were taken from a woman aged 18-29 years in good health and CMV-seropositive.

The CDR3, as DNA: TGCAGCGTTGGTTCGATGGGACAGGGGATAAACGAGCAGTACTTC. Its translation: CSVGSMGQGINEQYF. The chain employs TRBV29-1 and TRBJ2-7; 10 positions match TRBD1. The CDR3 is 15 amino acids. Trimming at V came to 4 bases and at J to 5 bases, leaving 11 bases not matched to a gene. Germline CDR1 is SQVTM and CDR2 is ANQGSEA.

The gene calls are TRBV27 and TRBJ1-4, with D perhaps TRBD1 (6 bases). The germline V gene encodes CDR1 MNHEY and CDR2 SMNVEV (reference sequence). CDR3 size: 14 residues. V was shortened by 2 bases and J by 2 bases, with 6 bases between the two germline ends. Here the CDR3 reads CASSLQGTNEKLFF. The CDR3 nucleotides are TGTGCCAGCAGTTTACAGGGGACTAATGAAAAACTGTTTTTT.

The J gene is TRBJ2-1, the V gene TRBV7-9; 10 bases match TRBD1. The CDR3 length is 17 residues. The germline V gene encodes CDR1 SEHNR and CDR2 FQNEAQ (reference sequence). The J segment lost 10 bases and the V segment lost 4 bases, leaving 16 bases of the junction unmatched. The CDR3 is CASSSQPGQGNHGEQFF. CDR3 sequence (DNA): TGTGCCAGCAGCTCACAGCCGGGACAGGGGAACCATGGGGAGCAGTTCTTC.

The CDR3, as DNA: TGTGCCAGCAGCCCCATTAGCGGGGGGGGTCTGGGTGAGCAGTTCTTC. It encodes CASSPISGGGLGEQFF. The rearrangement joins TRBV7-2 to TRBJ2-1; the match to TRBD2 covers 11 bases. There are 16 residues in the CDR3. J was trimmed by 9 bases and V by 5 bases; bases with no gene match: 12. Germline V gene lookup returns CDR1 SGHTA and CDR2 FQGNSA.

J is TRBJ2-7 and V is TRBV5-1; a possible D gene is TRBD1 (6 bases). CDR1 and CDR2 from the germline V gene are SGHRS and YFSETQ. Trimming cost V 5 bases and J 2 bases, with 14 bases left between them. The CDR3 is 14 residues long. For the CDR3, the DNA is TGCGCCAGCAGGATCGAAGGGGGACCCTACGAGCAGTACTTC. Its translation is CASRIEGGPYEQYF. Filled out from reference TRBV5-1 and TRBJ2-7, the complete variable domain reads KAGVTQTPRYLIKTRGQQVTLSCSPISGHRSVSWYQQTPGQGLQFLFEYFSETQRNKGNFPGRFSGRQFSNSRSEMNVSTLELGDSALYLCASRIEGGPYEQYFGPGTRLTVT.